The sequence of this T cell receptor (beta chain) was determined in a study of OX40 agonist ivuxolimab in advanced cancers. For the study at large: 30% to 40% of patients had received prior checkpoint inhibitor therapy.

Study observations and caveats: Partial responders at 0.1-3.0 mg/kg showed near-lowest clonal expansion.

As to this clone: Its antigen is undetermined.

Method: immunoSEQ multiplex PCR; TCRdb's copy keeps in-frame clones and lacks some. Among tens of thousands of clones listed, roughly nine tenths were seen once. The length of the CDR3 is 14 residues. V lost 0 bases, J lost 6 bases, and 5 bases stayed unmatched. CDR1 and CDR2 from the germline V gene are SGHRS and YFSETQ. This sequence joins TRBV5-1 and TRBJ2-7, with 8 bases lining up with TRBD1. Sequencing was performed on CD4+ or CD8+ T cells sorted from blood, taken in a trial of the OX40 agonist ivuxolimab. The TCR comes from an adult with an advanced solid tumor such as melanoma, head and neck, liver or kidney cancer. The CDR3 sequence is CASSLVGQGGEQYF. CDR3 nucleotide sequence: TGCGCCAGCAGCTTGGTTGGACAGGGTGGCGAGCAGTACTTC.